This entry features one TCR beta chain sequence. Its antigen is not known. The sample comes from a study of OX40 agonist ivuxolimab in advanced cancers. On the study more broadly: Therapy given before enrollment (anti-PD-1, anti-PD-L1 or anti-CTLA-4) was allowed, and roughly 42% had some. Overall study results and limits: Clonal expansion by week 6 occurred in CD4+ and CD8+ blood T cells (at 0.1 to 3.0 mg/kg).

Trimming shortened V by 11 bases and J by 3 bases, and 13 bases separated the two germline ends. CDR3 size: 13 residues. Germline-derived CDR1 and CDR2 are MNHNS and SASEGT. Method: immunoSEQ multiplex PCR; TCRdb's copy keeps in-frame clones and lacks some. Here the sample spans 77,000 or so clones, roughly 80% being singletons. This specimen was CD4+ or CD8+ T cells sorted from blood, taken in a trial of the OX40 agonist ivuxolimab. The V gene is TRBV6-1, the J gene TRBJ1-4, with D tentatively TRBD1 (5 bases). The TCR comes from an adult with an advanced solid tumor such as melanoma, head and neck, liver or kidney cancer. The CDR3 here is CAGAGNPNEKLFF. CDR3 nucleotides: TGTGCCGGAGCAGGGAATCCTAATGAAAAACTGTTTTTT.